The clone carrying this TCR beta chain was detected once. Its matching antigen is unknown. TCRdb's table, derived via immunoSEQ multiplex PCR, lists solely in-frame clones and lacks some. The table includes 25,000 to 35,000 clones, more than 65% detected once. Germline lookup yields CDR1 SGDLS and CDR2 YYNGEE. The CDR3 has 15 amino acids. V lost 0 bases, J lost 5 bases, and 3 bases stayed unmatched. This entry belongs to a study of a mutant IDH1 vaccine in newly diagnosed glioma. Time point reported: week 47, end of study. Vaccination used 300 ug of mutant IDH1 20-mer peptide per dose, with topical imiquimod. New WHO grade 3 or 4 IDH1-mutant, ATRX-lost astrocytomas were present in all donors.

The receptor's source is a man aged 25-45 years with glioma. This material consisted of PBMCs, taken from a glioma patient whose treatment included an IDH1 peptide vaccine. The gene calls are TRBV9 and TRBJ2-5, with 11 bases matching TRBD2. CDR3 DNA sequence: TGTGCCAGCAGCGTAGGAGTAGCGGGGGGGGAGACCCAGTACTTC. Translating it yields CASSVGVAGGETQYF.